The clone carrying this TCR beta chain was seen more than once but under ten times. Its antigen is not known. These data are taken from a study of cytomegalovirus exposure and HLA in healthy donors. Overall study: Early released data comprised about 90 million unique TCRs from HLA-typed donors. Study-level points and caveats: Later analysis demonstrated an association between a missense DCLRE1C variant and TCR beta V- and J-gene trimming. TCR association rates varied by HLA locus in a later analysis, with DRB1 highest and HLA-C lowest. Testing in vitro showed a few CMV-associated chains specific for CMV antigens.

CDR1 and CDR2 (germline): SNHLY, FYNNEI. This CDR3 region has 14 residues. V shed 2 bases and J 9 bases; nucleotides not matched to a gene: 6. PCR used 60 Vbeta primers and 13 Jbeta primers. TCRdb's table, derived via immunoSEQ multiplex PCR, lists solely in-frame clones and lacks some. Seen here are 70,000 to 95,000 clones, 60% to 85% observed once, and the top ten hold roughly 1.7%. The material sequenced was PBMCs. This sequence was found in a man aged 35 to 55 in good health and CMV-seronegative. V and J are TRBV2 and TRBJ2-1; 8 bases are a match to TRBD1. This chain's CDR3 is CASSETGGWGEQFF. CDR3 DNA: TGTGCCAGCAGTGAAACAGGGGGGTGGGGTGAGCAGTTCTTC.